The rows below give T cell receptor beta chains drawn from one sample of a study of Tregs in tolerant kidney transplant recipients. Some clones are missing from TCRdb's copy, which holds only in-frame ones; the method was immunoSEQ multiplex PCR. The top ten hold about 2.1% of the sample, which has more than 60,000 clones, approximately 85% seen once. Source: Tregs from blood, taken before the transplant. These receptors all stem from a human donor who received a combined kidney and bone marrow transplant. The CDR3 runs from the conserved cysteine through the conserved F or W. Each record gives: CDR3 length, J gene, D gene, clone size, V gene, CDR3 DNA, CDR3 protein. A D gene is named only where the DNA matches it firmly. For some rows the clone size is stated as once, few or many, or as a class when expanded; others skip it.

length: 14
J: TRBJ1-4
D: .
size: .
V: TRBV5-5
DNA: TGTGCCAGCAGCTTGGGGGGCACTAATGAAAAACTGTTTTTT
CDR3: CASSLGGTNEKLFF

length: 18
J: TRBJ2-3
D: .
size: .
V: TRBV9
DNA: TGTGCCAGCAGCGTAGCCCTGCCAGGACACTTAAGCACAGATACGCAGTATTTT
CDR3: CASSVALPGHLSTDTQYF

length: 12
J: TRBJ1-5
D: .
size: .
V: TRBV28
DNA: TGTGCCAGCCATTTTATTAATCAGCCCCAGCATTTT
CDR3: CASHFINQPQHF

length: 12
J: TRBJ1-5
D: .
size: .
V: TRBV7-9
DNA: TGTGCCAGCAGCTTAGGGGATCAGCCCCAGCATTTT
CDR3: CASSLGDQPQHF

length: 15
J: TRBJ2-7
D: TRBD2
size: .
V: TRBV23-1
DNA: TGCGCCAGCAGTCAATCAACGGGGGGTCTGTACGAGCAGTACTTC
CDR3: CASSQSTGGLYEQYF

length: 15
J: TRBJ1-1
D: .
size: once
V: TRBV11-3
DNA: TGTGCCAGCAGCTCCCGGGCGAAAGGCCCCACTGAAGCTTTCTTT
CDR3: CASSSRAKGPTEAFF

length: 15
J: TRBJ2-2
D: .
size: .
V: TRBV5-1
DNA: TGCGCCAGCAGCTTGGGATCACTAGTCTCCGGGGAGCTGTTTTTT
CDR3: CASSLGSLVSGELFF

length: 13
J: TRBJ2-7
D: .
size: .
V: TRBV7-7
DNA: TGTGCCAGCAGCTTAGCGCTGGGTGACGAGCAGTACTTC
CDR3: CASSLALGDEQYF

length: 13
J: TRBJ2-2
D: .
size: .
V: TRBV7-2
DNA: TGTGCCAGTGGTCGGGCAGGGAGAGGGGAGCTGTTTTTT
CDR3: CASGRAGRGELFF

length: 18
J: TRBJ2-2
D: TRBD2
size: once
V: TRBV9
DNA: TGTGCCAGCAGCGTAGCCGTTAGCGGGAGTAAGGACACCGGGGAGCTGTTTTTT
CDR3: CASSVAVSGSKDTGELFF

length: 14
J: TRBJ1-2
D: .
size: .
V: TRBV6-9
DNA: TGTGCCAGCAGTTACCTAAGACAGGCTCAGGGCTACACCTTC
CDR3: CASSYLRQAQGYTF

length: 13
J: TRBJ2-1
D: .
size: .
V: TRBV25-1
DNA: TGTGCCAGCAGAGGGAAGGCAAACAATGAGCAGTTCTTC
CDR3: CASRGKANNEQFF

length: 13
J: TRBJ2-1
D: TRBD2
size: .
V: TRBV15
DNA: TGTGCCACCAGCCGTGGGACTAGCGATGAGCAGTTCTTC
CDR3: CATSRGTSDEQFF

length: 13
J: TRBJ2-1
D: .
size: .
V: TRBV10-2
DNA: TGCGCCAGCAGCGGGGGACACTACAATGAGCAGTTCTTC
CDR3: CASSGGHYNEQFF

length: 14
J: TRBJ1-2
D: .
size: .
V: TRBV7-8
DNA: TGTGCCAGCAGCTTAGGGGGCTTGATTAACGGCTACACCTTC
CDR3: CASSLGGLINGYTF

length: 12
J: TRBJ2-7
D: .
size: once
V: TRBV5-1
DNA: TGCGCCAGCGGAGGTTCTTCCTACGAGCAGTACTTC
CDR3: CASGGSSYEQYF

length: 12
J: TRBJ2-7
D: .
size: .
V: TRBV7-8
DNA: TGTGCCAGCAGCTTTTGGACACCCGAGCAGTACTTC
CDR3: CASSFWTPEQYF

length: 15
J: TRBJ2-7
D: .
size: .
V: TRBV5-5
DNA: TGTGCCAGCAGCACAATGGACGGAAGCTCCTACGAGCAGTACTTC
CDR3: CASSTMDGSSYEQYF

length: 14
J: TRBJ1-2
D: .
size: .
V: TRBV5-5
DNA: TGTGCCAGCAGCTCCCGTGGGAGGAACTATGGCTACACCTTC
CDR3: CASSSRGRNYGYTF

length: 15
J: TRBJ2-1
D: .
size: .
V: TRBV11-2
DNA: TGTGCCAGCAGCCCTAGGGGGTCCCCGGCCGGTGAGCAGTTCTTC
CDR3: CASSPRGSPAGEQFF

length: 13
J: TRBJ2-7
D: TRBD1
size: .
V: TRBV5-6
DNA: TGTGCCAGCAGCTCAATCGGACAGGACGAGCAGTACTTC
CDR3: CASSSIGQDEQYF

length: 12
J: TRBJ2-3
D: .
size: .
V: TRBV15
DNA: TGTGCCACTAGAGGGAGCACAGATACGCAGTATTTT
CDR3: CATRGSTDTQYF

length: 11
J: TRBJ1-2
D: .
size: .
V: TRBV19
DNA: TGTGCCAGTACCATGAAATCTAGCTACACCTTC
CDR3: CASTMKSSYTF

length: 13
J: TRBJ2-7
D: TRBD2
size: .
V: TRBV2
DNA: TGTGCCAGCAGATTAGCGGGACTCTACGAGCAGTACTTC
CDR3: CASRLAGLYEQYF

length: 17
J: TRBJ2-2
D: TRBD1
size: .
V: TRBV14
DNA: TGTGCCAGCAGCCAGTTGGGGACAACAGGGGGAACCGGGGAGCTGTTTTTT
CDR3: CASSQLGTTGGTGELFF

length: 16
J: TRBJ2-5
D: TRBD2
size: .
V: TRBV19
DNA: TGTGCCAGTAGTATCGGTAGCGGGAGGGCCGGGGAGACCCAGTACTTC
CDR3: CASSIGSGRAGETQYF

length: 13
J: TRBJ1-2
D: .
size: .
V: TRBV29-1
DNA: TGCAGCGTTCGGGACACCGGATGGGATGGCTACACCTTC
CDR3: CSVRDTGWDGYTF

length: 13
J: TRBJ2-7
D: .
size: .
V: TRBV2
DNA: TGTGCCAGCAGTGAAATAGGGTCCTACGAGCAGTACTTC
CDR3: CASSEIGSYEQYF

length: 15
J: TRBJ1-5
D: .
size: .
V: TRBV27
DNA: TGTGCCAGCAGTTCCACGGTGGCGGGGAATCAGCCCCAGCATTTT
CDR3: CASSSTVAGNQPQHF

length: 16
J: TRBJ1-2
D: .
size: .
V: TRBV7-9
DNA: TGTGCCAGCAGCTTAGCGATAAGGCTTAATAACTATGGCTACACCTTC
CDR3: CASSLAIRLNNYGYTF

length: 12
J: TRBJ1-2
D: .
size: .
V: TRBV7-8
DNA: TGTGCCAGCAGCCCAAAGTCGGGTGGCTACACCTTC
CDR3: CASSPKSGGYTF